This TCR beta chain derives from a study of blood T cells in healthy people across ages. A second PCR, run for about 6 to 12 cycles, used a sample-barcoded 5' primer plus a J-beta primer mix. TCRdb re-analysed the 5' RACE reads in MiXCR, keeping a single row per CDR3 protein. The sample contains about 730,000 distinct CDR3 sequences, around 40% of which appear only once. V was cut by 1 base and J by 0 bases, with 14 bases left in between. The CDR3 is 17 residues long. The germline CDR1 and CDR2 sequences are LGHDT and YNNKEL (reference sequence). The clonotype originates from an older woman in good health. Sequenced sample: blood. This chain uses TRBV3-1 with TRBJ2-3, with D maybe TRBD2 (6 bases). The CDR3 sequence is CASSQVSPGTSTDTQYF. The CDR3 nucleotides read TGTGCCAGCAGCCAAGTCTCTCCAGGGACTAGCACAGATACGCAGTATTTT.